This T cell receptor beta chain was identified in a study of blood T cell repertoires in COVID-19. With 0 bases removed from V and 7 bases from J, the gap between germline ends came to 10 bases. CDR3 length: 14 residues. Germline assignment: CDR1 SGHTA and CDR2 FQGNSA. Data came from immunoSEQ multiplex PCR; TCRdb stores just in-frame clones and leaves some out. The data contain 300,000 to 350,000 clones, roughly nine tenths of them singletons. The clonotype comes from a woman aged 25-40 years who had been exposed to COVID-19. The source material was PBMCs or T cells enriched from blood (not recorded which). V and J are TRBV7-2 and TRBJ2-1, with no clear D. The CDR3 is CASSLAAVWNEQFF. The CDR3 nucleotides are TGTGCCAGCAGCTTAGCGGCGGTATGGAATGAGCAGTTCTTC.